Listed here are 24 T cell receptor beta chains from one sample, sequenced in a study of T cells expressing NK-cell markers. TCRdb processed the 5' RACE reads again and assigns one entry to each CDR3 protein, with no DNA. Its table lists a few hundred thousand distinct CDR3 sequences. Sequencing input: blood T cells: a sorted CD56 or NKG2C T cell subset, CD4+ or CD8+ T cells, or bulk PBMC T cells (not recorded which). Receptors originate from a man aged 18 to 69 in good health.

This chain links TRBV20-1 with TRBJ2-5; TCRdb lists TRBD2, though no DNA is available to test this call. CDR3 length: 15 residues. CDR1 DFQATT and CDR2 SNEGSKA come from the germline V gene (reference sequence). CDR3 amino acids: CSARDGGASGETQYF.

The chain recombines TRBV28 with TRBJ2-3; TCRdb gives TRBD2 as the D gene, but with no DNA this cannot be confirmed. CDR3 length: 16 residues. Per the germline V gene, CDR1 is MDHEN and CDR2 is SYDVKM. CDR3 residues: CASSPNFAGGADTQYF.

This chain joins TRBV12-3 or TRBV12-4 and TRBJ1-5. The CDR3 sequence is 15 residues long. The CDR3: CASSPKPFSNQPQHF.

CDR3 sequence reads: CASSTGTGGKNIQYF. This rearrangement joins TRBV7-2 to TRBJ2-4; TCRdb calls TRBD1, which cannot be checked without DNA. Germline CDR1 is SGHTA and CDR2 is FQGNSA. The CDR3 consists of 15 residues. Looking up the rest from reference TRBV7-2 and TRBJ2-4 gives the full variable domain: GAGVSQSPSNKVTEKGKDVELRCDPISGHTALYWYRQSLGQGLEFLIYFQGNSAPDKSGLPSDRFSAERTGGSVSTLTIQRTQQEDSAVYLCASSTGTGGKNIQYFGAGTRLSVL.

This rearrangement joins TRBV18 to TRBJ2-5; the TCRdb call, TRBD1, lacks DNA for checking. The CDR3 is made up of 14 amino acids. Germline V lookup: CDR1 KGHSH, CDR2 LQKENI. The CDR3 loop reads CASSFQGSVETQYF. Based on the CDR3 plus reference TRBV18 and TRBJ2-5, the full variable domain is NAGVMQNPRHLVRRRGQEARLRCSPMKGHSHVYWYRQLPEEGLKFMVYLQKENIIDESGMPKERFSAEFPKEGPSILRIQQVVRGDSAAYFCASSFQGSVETQYFGPGTRLLVL.

V gene TRBV5-5 combines with J gene TRBJ1-1. CDR3 length: 16 amino acids. Germline CDR1 is SGHKS and CDR2 is YYEKEE (reference sequence). The CDR3 is CASSPRYGEVNTEAFF.

This chain links TRBV30 with TRBJ2-2; without DNA, the TCRdb call of TRBD2 cannot be checked. The CDR3 sequence is 16 residues long. CDR1 is GTSNPN, CDR2 SVGIG, per germline (reference sequence). CDR3 sequence reads: CAWSVRSGVNTGELFF.

CDR3: CASKNGGGTDEQYF. The genes are TRBV2 and TRBJ2-7; the D gene TCRdb calls, TRBD2, cannot be checked with no DNA. The CDR3 spans 14 residues. CDR1 and CDR2 from the germline V gene are SNHLY and FYNNEI.

This rearrangement joins TRBV12-3 or TRBV12-4 to TRBJ2-1; TCRdb names TRBD2, which stays unverified in the absence of DNA. The CDR3 extends over 15 amino acids. CDR3 amino acids: CASSPREGHNVVGFF.

V is TRBV6-1 and J is TRBJ1-1; TCRdb lists TRBD1, though no DNA is available to test this call. Germline lookup yields CDR1 MNHNS and CDR2 SASEGT. This CDR3 has 13 amino acids. The CDR3 protein is CASSLQERGEAFF.

The chain has TRBV5-1 and TRBJ2-7; TCRdb indicates TRBD2, and absent DNA this call remains unverified. From germline, CDR1 is SGHRS and CDR2 YFSETQ. The CDR3 covers 15 residues. This CDR3 reads CASSLGRESFYEQYF.

The chain couples TRBV9 to TRBJ2-7. CDR1 is SGDLS and CDR2 is YYNGEE in the germline V gene. This CDR3 region has 15 residues. CDR3 residues: CASSPKPNFSYEQYF.

This chain joins TRBV11-1 and TRBJ1-1; TCRdb's D call, TRBD1, is unchecked because there is no DNA. This CDR3 is built from 16 residues. Germline CDR1 is SGHAT and CDR2 is FQDESV (reference sequence). This CDR3 reads CASSPRAGTLNTEAFF.

This chain uses TRBV29-1 with TRBJ2-7. This CDR3 spans 12 amino acids. Germline V lookup: CDR1 SQVTM, CDR2 ANQGSEA. The CDR3 reads CSAVKGPYEQYF.

The chain recombines TRBV20-1 with TRBJ1-6; TCRdb names TRBD1, which stays unverified in the absence of DNA. Germline CDR1 DFQATT, CDR2 SNEGSKA (reference sequence). The CDR3 spans 13 residues. The CDR3 sequence is CSAIAGGGSPLHF.

The chain employs TRBV28 and TRBJ1-1; TCRdb outputs TRBD1, but without DNA this stays unchecked. This CDR3 is 16 amino acids long. Per germline, CDR1 MDHEN and CDR2 SYDVKM. This chain's CDR3 is CASKRTGGGRDTEAFF.

The chain uses TRBV20-1 and TRBJ1-6; the D gene TCRdb calls, TRBD1, cannot be checked with no DNA. Germline loops: CDR1 DFQATT, CDR2 SNEGSKA (reference sequence). This CDR3 has 13 amino acids. CDR3: CSATEQGNSPLHF.

CDR3 sequence: CASSQRVLARPQETQYF. The chain is built from TRBV3-1 and TRBJ2-5; TCRdb gives TRBD2 as the D gene, but with no DNA this cannot be confirmed. This CDR3 is built from 17 residues. In germline, CDR1 is LGHDT, CDR2 YNNKEL (reference sequence).

J is TRBJ1-5 and V is TRBV12-3 or TRBV12-4; TCRdb reports TRBD1, a call that lacks DNA to check it against. CDR3 length equals 16 residues. CDR3 amino acids: CASSFQQGPRDQPQHF.

The rearrangement links TRBV7-2 to TRBJ2-3; without DNA, the TCRdb call of TRBD1 cannot be checked. CDR1 and CDR2 (germline): SGHTA, FQGNSA. There are 13 residues in the CDR3. This CDR3 reads CASSNDRASPQYF.

The chain joins TRBV6-1 to TRBJ2-2; there is no DNA to check the TCRdb D call of TRBD2. CDR3 size: 17 residues. The V gene's germline CDR1 is MNHNS and CDR2 SASEGT. The CDR3 here is CASSTPGLAGTTGELFF.

The chain has TRBV18 and TRBJ2-1. Germline values: CDR1 KGHSH, CDR2 LQKENI. The CDR3 totals 11 residues. This chain's CDR3 is CASSLTGEQFF.

This chain joins TRBV7-2 and TRBJ2-5; as DNA is missing, the TRBD2 call by TCRdb cannot be tested. CDR3 size: 16 residues. Germline assignment: CDR1 SGHTA and CDR2 FQGNSA. CDR3 in amino acids: CASRFRSGGARETQYF.

This chain links TRBV7-7 with TRBJ1-1. The germline V gene has CDR1 SSHAT and CDR2 FNYEAQ (reference sequence). The length of the CDR3 is 13 residues. This chain's CDR3 is CASSKQRNTEAFF.